Listed here are 29 T cell receptor beta chains from one sample, sequenced in a study of blood T cells in healthy people across ages. Combining a sample-barcoded 5' primer with a J-beta primer mix, a second PCR ran for roughly 6 to 12 cycles. TCRdb recomputed calls from the 5' RACE reads with MiXCR, one row per CDR3 protein. This table holds about 630,000 distinct CDR3 sequences, around 20% found once. Material for sequencing was blood. Receptors were obtained from a man between 70 and 80 years old in good health.

This chain links TRBV20-1 with TRBJ2-5, with D possibly TRBD2 on 6 matching bases. The end of the DNA is better explained by TRBJ2-7, so the J call may be wrong. The CDR3 runs to 16 residues. Germline CDR1 reads DFQATT; CDR2 reads SNEGSKA (reference sequence). The CDR3 loop is CSAILSFSGFSYEQYF. CDR3 sequence (DNA): TGCAGTGCTATACTCTCCTTTAGCGGATTCTCCTACGAGCAGTACTTC.

This clonotype came up a few times. V usage is TRBV12-5 and J usage is TRBJ2-5; D gene uncertain. The J call may be mistaken, given a closer DNA end match to TRBJ2-1. The CDR3 runs 16 residues. From germline, CDR1 is LGHNT and CDR2 FRNRAP. The CDR3 DNA follows: TGTGCTAGTGGTTTGTCTATCGGCACTGACCCCAATGAGCAGTTCTTC. Protein: CASGLSIGTDPNEQFF.

The J gene is TRBJ2-3, the V gene TRBV2, with TRBD2 identical over 7 bases. V gave up 5 bases and J gave up 4 bases; unmatched junction bases: 12. The germline CDR1 and CDR2 sequences are SNHLY and FYNNEI. There are 16 residues in the CDR3. The CDR3 bases are TGTGCCAGCAGTCTCGGCGGAGGACTAGTTGCAGATACGCAGTATTTT. Protein product: CASSLGGGLVADTQYF.

The V and J genes are TRBV5-1 and TRBJ1-2; 10 nucleotides align to TRBD1. This CDR3 region has 13 residues. Germline V gene sequence: CDR1 SGHRS, CDR2 YFSETQ. Trimming took 7 bases from V and 6 from J; bases not matched to a gene: 6. The CDR3 reads CASGGGQGNGYTF. The CDR3 region has the DNA TGCGCCAGCGGAGGGGGACAGGGGAATGGCTACACCTTC.

J is TRBJ1-1 and V is TRBV12-3 or TRBV12-4, with TRBD1 matching 10 bases. This CDR3 is built from 15 residues. V shed 6 bases, J shed 1 base, and the junction held 5 bases outside the gene matches. The chain's CDR3 is CASSQRQGANTEAFF. In DNA form, the CDR3 reads TGTGCCAGCAGCCAGAGACAGGGGGCGAACACTGAAGCTTTCTTT.

This clonotype was recorded a few times. The chain joins TRBV9 to TRBJ2-1; 8 bases fit TRBD2. TRBJ2-7 matches the DNA end more closely, so the J call is doubtful. CDR1 and CDR2 (germline): SGDLS, YYNGEE. The CDR3 runs to 16 residues. CDR3 in amino acids: CASSASSGGPLYEQYF. The CDR3 DNA is TGTGCCAGCAGCGCCTCCTCGGGAGGGCCCCTCTACGAGCAGTACTTC.

This clonotype was seen a few times. V is TRBV9 and J is TRBJ2-1; D unclear. CDR1 is SGDLS, CDR2 YYNGEE, per germline. V was clipped by 3 bases and J by 0 bases, with 16 bases between them. This CDR3 has 17 residues. The CDR3 region is CASSGGPPPSSYNEQFF. The CDR3, as DNA: TGTGCCAGCAGCGGTGGGCCACCTCCGAGCTCCTACAATGAGCAGTTCTTC.

This sequence joins TRBV7-9 and TRBJ2-3, with D possibly matching TRBD2 (6 bases). The germline V gene has CDR1 SEHNR and CDR2 FQNEAQ (reference sequence). The CDR3 extends over 15 amino acids. Between the trimmed V and J ends, which lost 3 bases and 1 base, there was a span of 11 bases. CDR3 sequence reads: CASSLTRAGTDTQYF. DNA for the CDR3: TGTGCCAGCAGCTTGACTAGAGCTGGCACAGATACGCAGTATTTT.

The genes are TRBV20-1 and TRBJ2-7; 12 bases agree with TRBD2. The V gene end was trimmed by 6 bases and the J gene end by 5 bases; junction bases not matched to a gene: 11. CDR3 size: 15 residues. Per the germline V gene, CDR1 is DFQATT and CDR2 is SNEGSKA (reference sequence). DNA of the CDR3: TGCAGTGCCAGCAATCTAGCGGGAGGGTTCGACGAGCAGTACTTC. Its translation: CSASNLAGGFDEQYF.

The chain is built from TRBV29-1 and TRBJ2-1; 9 nucleotides line up with TRBD1. Per germline, CDR1 SQVTM and CDR2 ANQGSEA. The CDR3 covers 14 residues. V lost 1 base and J lost 6; bases outside the gene matches: 4. As DNA, the CDR3 is TGCAGCGTTGAAGTATCGACAGGGGGCAATGAGCAGTTCTTC. It specifies CSVEVSTGGNEQFF.

This clonotype was counted a few times. The V call is TRBV5-4, the J call TRBJ2-3; D might be TRBD2 (5 bases). CDR3 length: 15 amino acids. The V end lost 0 bases, the J end lost 5 bases, and 13 bases lay between the germline ends. The germline V gene has CDR1 SGHNT and CDR2 YYREEE (reference sequence). CDR3 bases: TGTGCCAGCAGCTTGGATGTTTCGGGAAGAGATACGCAGTATTTT. Protein product: CASSLDVSGRDTQYF.

This chain connects TRBV2 to TRBJ2-1; D uncertain. The V gene's germline CDR1 is SNHLY and CDR2 FYNNEI. The CDR3 runs 17 residues. V lost 2 bases and J lost 2, with 16 bases in between. The CDR3 spells CASSEIPPLTTYNEQFF. CDR3 in DNA: TGTGCCAGCAGTGAAATCCCCCCTTTAACAACCTACAATGAGCAGTTCTTC.

The chain employs TRBV19 and TRBJ1-1, with TRBD1 matching over 9 bases. The V segment lost 7 bases and the J segment 1 base; nucleotides outside the gene matches: 10. The CDR3 totals 16 residues. Germline V lookup: CDR1 LNHDA, CDR2 SQIVND (reference sequence). As DNA, the CDR3 is TGTGCCAGTATTAAAACGGGGGACAGGGCGAACACTGAAGCTTTCTTT. Its protein is CASIKTGDRANTEAFF.

At least ten counts were recorded for this clonotype. The chain combines TRBV5-1 with TRBJ2-1; 11 bases map to TRBD2. J gave up 8 bases and V 4 bases, and 8 bases lay outside the gene matches. CDR1 is SGHRS and CDR2 is YFSETQ in the germline V gene. This CDR3 region has 15 residues. The CDR3 DNA sequence: TGCGCCAGCAGCGGCCTCCTAGCGGGAGGAGATGAGCAGTTCTTC. Translated: CASSGLLAGGDEQFF.

This clonotype appeared a few times. V usage is TRBV20-1 and J usage is TRBJ1-4; TRBD1 is a possible D gene (6 bases). The ends were cut back, 3 bases at V and 3 bases at J, with 11 bases in the middle. The CDR3 is 14 residues long. Germline V gene sequence: CDR1 DFQATT, CDR2 SNEGSKA (reference sequence). CDR3 coding DNA: TGCAGTGCTAGGCTCAGGGGCTCTAATGAAAAACTGTTTTTT. This sequence encodes CSARLRGSNEKLFF.

This clonotype was counted ten times or more. The chain joins TRBV28 to TRBJ2-5; 7 bases are shared with TRBD1. This CDR3 comprises 13 residues. Trimming took 7 bases from V and 5 from J; bases not matched to a gene: 7. Germline CDR1 reads MDHEN; CDR2 reads SYDVKM. The CDR3 DNA sequence: TGTGCCAGCACCAGACAGGGTTGGGAGACCCAGTACTTC. This gives the protein CASTRQGWETQYF.

This clonotype came up many times. The rearrangement joins TRBV5-1 to TRBJ1-1; D perhaps matches TRBD1 (6 bases). V lost 3 bases and J 1 base, leaving 10 bases between the germline ends. The germline gives CDR1 SGHRS, CDR2 YFSETQ. This CDR3 comprises 14 residues. The CDR3 is CASSWLQGNTEAFF. CDR3 in DNA: TGCGCCAGCAGCTGGCTACAGGGGAACACTGAAGCTTTCTTT.

The V gene is TRBV18, the J gene TRBJ2-7; D may be TRBD2 (6 bases). Germline values: CDR1 KGHSH, CDR2 LQKENI. The CDR3 covers 15 residues. The germline V and J ends were trimmed by 5 bases and 6 bases, with 20 bases remaining between them. This CDR3 reads CASSKRHAEEGEQYF. CDR3 nucleotide sequence: TGTGCCAGCTCAAAACGACACGCGGAGGAGGGCGAGCAGTACTTC.

This clonotype was seen only a few times. This chain links TRBV28 with TRBJ2-5; D is unclear. The J call may be faulty, since TRBJ2-7 better matches the DNA end. This CDR3 region has 13 residues. In germline, CDR1 is MDHEN, CDR2 SYDVKM. For the CDR3, the DNA is TGTGCCAGCAGCAGCTTTGGTAACTACGAGCAGTACTTC. This sequence encodes CASSSFGNYEQYF.

The table lists this clonotype with a few counts. This rearrangement joins TRBV5-5 to TRBJ1-1; 9 nucleotides match TRBD1. V lost 4 bases and J lost 6; bases outside the gene matches: 7. The CDR3 covers 14 residues. Germline assignment: CDR1 SGHKS and CDR2 YYEKEE (reference sequence). The CDR3, as DNA: TGTGCCAGCAGCGAACAGGGGGCATCGGCTGAAGCTTTCTTT. It is translated as CASSEQGASAEAFF.

This clonotype has just a few counts. The chain employs TRBV10-3 and TRBJ1-4; D gene ambiguous. Germline CDR1 is ENHRY and CDR2 is SYGVKD. The CDR3 spans 13 residues. The V end lost 8 bases, the J end lost 8 bases, and 15 bases lay between the germline ends. CDR3 sequence (DNA): TGTGCCATCGGCGGCGGTCGCAGCGAAAAACTGTTTTTT. Protein: CAIGGGRSEKLFF.

This clonotype showed up just a few times. V gene TRBV3-1 combines with J gene TRBJ1-4; TRBD1 aligns across 7 bases. Germline-derived CDR1 and CDR2 are LGHDT and YNNKEL (reference sequence). V lost 4 bases to trimming and J lost 6 bases; unmatched junction nucleotides: 11. The CDR3 length is 16 residues. This CDR3 reads CASSPAASGQYEKLFF. CDR3 DNA: TGTGCCAGCAGCCCAGCGGCCTCGGGACAGTATGAAAAACTGTTTTTT.

The rearrangement joins TRBV12-3 or TRBV12-4 to TRBJ2-1; D not certain. V was trimmed by 0 bases and J by 0 bases, leaving 6 bases between them. The CDR3 runs to 15 residues. The CDR3 reads CASSLALSSYNEQFF. The CDR3 coding sequence is TGTGCCAGCAGTTTAGCCTTAAGCTCCTACAATGAGCAGTTCTTC.

CDR3 in DNA: TGCAGTGCTAGAGAGGTTTCAGGGGGTGAGCAGTTCTTC. Translation gives CSAREVSGGEQFF. The V call is TRBV20-1, the J call TRBJ2-1; TRBD1 matches at 7 bases. The CDR3 loop spans 13 amino acids. Trimming removed 0 bases from V and 9 bases from J; junction bases left unmatched: 5. Germline V CDR1 and CDR2: DFQATT, SNEGSKA (reference sequence).

This clonotype was recorded at least ten times. CDR3 amino acids: CASSLEYGQETQYF. The CDR3 nucleotides are TGTGCCAGCAGCTTAGAATACGGCCAAGAGACCCAGTACTTC. This sequence joins TRBV7-2 and TRBJ2-5; D is ambiguous. The V end was cut by 1 base, the J end by 1 base, with 7 bases between. Germline-derived CDR1 and CDR2 are SGHTA and FQGNSA. CDR3 length equals 14 residues.

There are a few counts of this clonotype. CDR3 region: CASSQEQAHYGYTF. The CDR3 nucleotides are TGCGCCAGCAGCCAAGAACAGGCTCACTATGGCTACACCTTC. The rearrangement joins TRBV4-1 to TRBJ1-2, with D possibly TRBD1 on 5 matching bases. Looked up from germline, CDR1 is MGHRA and CDR2 is YSYEKL. V lost 0 bases and J 3 bases, leaving 8 bases between the germline ends. This CDR3 is 14 amino acids long.

The V and J genes are TRBV10-3 and TRBJ2-6; 7 nucleotides agree with TRBD2. Germline V CDR1 and CDR2: ENHRY, SYGVKD. V was pared by 0 bases and J by 4 bases, with 3 bases of the junction left unmatched. This CDR3 contains 16 residues. The CDR3 DNA follows: TGTGCCATCAGTGAGTCGGGAGGGGCAGGGGCCAACGTCCTGACTTTC. Encoded protein: CAISESGGAGANVLTF.

This clonotype showed up just a few times. The gene calls are TRBV7-9 and TRBJ2-5, with 10 bases identical to TRBD2. Trimming at V came to 3 bases and at J to 4 bases, leaving 2 bases not matched to a gene. The CDR3 is 14 residues long. Germline V gene data show CDR1 as SEHNR and CDR2 as FQNEAQ (reference sequence). The CDR3 region is CASSFLAGAETQYF. CDR3 bases: TGTGCCAGCAGCTTCCTAGCGGGAGCAGAGACCCAGTACTTC.

As regards this clonotype: A read error may account for a junction end that differs from germline. This chain uses TRBV29-1 with TRBJ2-3, with D perhaps TRBD1 (6 bases). The CDR3 has 16 amino acids. The germline gives CDR1 SQVTM, CDR2 ANQGSEA. The CDR3 DNA reads as TGCAGCGTTGAGGGGGTGGGGGCGCGAAACACAGATACGCACTATTTT. Encoded protein: CSVEGVGARNTDTHYF.